This T cell receptor (beta chain) was recorded in a study of regulatory T cells in long-lasting Graves disease. This clonotype was counted many times. The TCR beta library used iRepertoire HTBI primers with Arm-PCR amplification of CDR3. Each CDR3 protein is one row after TCRdb ran MiXCR on the multiplex PCR reads. Among around 450,000 distinct CDR3 sequences listed, roughly 15% were seen once. V shed 11 bases and J shed 1 base, with 15 bases lying between them. This CDR3 region has 13 residues. Germline CDR1 SGHTA, CDR2 FQGNSA. Stated time point: newly diagnosed GD, antithyroid drugs for less than 3 months. Scientists built the TCR library using RNA that was extracted from PBMCs. These data also featured in a second study, about T cells in Graves' hyperthyroidism and ophthalmopathy.

The chain uses TRBV7-2 and TRBJ2-7; D tentatively reads TRBD1 or TRBD2 (5 bases each). The sequence was collected from a woman aged 40 to 50 with Graves disease. Sample: peripheral blood mononuclear cells (PBMCs), taken at new diagnosis, from a patient treated with antithyroid drugs. The CDR3 loop reads CACQRDGSYEQYF. The CDR3 nucleotides are TGTGCCTGCCAAAGGGACGGGTCCTACGAGCAGTACTTC.